The clone carrying this TCR beta chain was detected ten times or more. This sample was taken from a study of neurological immune-mediated disorders. The sample's time point: technical triplicate 2. Preparation of the unsorted libraries drew on 2 million PBMCs stored at -80 C. The cDNA was generated through 5'RACE incorporating 10-nucleotide random UMIs. Over 180 million TCR-beta sequences from 15-18 subjects came from every sequencing run. TCRdb reprocessed the 5' RACE reads with MiXCR, giving one entry per CDR3 protein. The sample carries under 65,000 distinct CDR3 sequences, more than 20% recorded once. This sequence was found in a man in his sixties with HTLV-1-associated myelopathy (HAM/TSP). The sequenced material came from PBMCs.

The CDR3 nucleotides read TGCGCCAGCAGCTTGGGACCTGAAGCAAATCAGCCCCAGCATTTT. Translation: CASSLGPEANQPQHF. The chain uses TRBV5-1 and TRBJ1-5; D unresolved. CDR3 size: 15 residues. Germline-derived CDR1 and CDR2 are SGHRS and YFSETQ. V dropped 0 bases and J dropped 4 bases, with 11 bases sitting between them.